This T cell receptor (beta chain) was found in a study of cytomegalovirus exposure and HLA in healthy donors. Study-level findings and limits: Investigators reported approximately 150 TCR beta chains as tied to cytomegalovirus.

The V and J ends lost 3 bases and 9 bases, in that order; junction bases with no gene match: 9. Germline CDR1 is SGHTA and CDR2 is FQGNSA. The CDR3 is 14 residues long. Of note for this clone: Antigen specificity is unknown.

It was with 60 Vbeta and 13 Jbeta primers that the PCR ran. Profiling relied on immunoSEQ multiplex PCR, and the TCRdb table lists in-frame clones only, not all of them. In the table there are over 150,000 clones, around 79% of which are singletons. Sequenced input: PBMCs. The rearrangement joins TRBV7-2 to TRBJ2-7; 9 positions agree with TRBD2. The receptor comes from a man aged 18 to 30 in good health and CMV-seronegative. The CDR3 DNA reads TGTGCCAGCAGCTTGGCGCGGGAGGGAGGCGGGCAGTACTTC. Its translation: CASSLAREGGGQYF.